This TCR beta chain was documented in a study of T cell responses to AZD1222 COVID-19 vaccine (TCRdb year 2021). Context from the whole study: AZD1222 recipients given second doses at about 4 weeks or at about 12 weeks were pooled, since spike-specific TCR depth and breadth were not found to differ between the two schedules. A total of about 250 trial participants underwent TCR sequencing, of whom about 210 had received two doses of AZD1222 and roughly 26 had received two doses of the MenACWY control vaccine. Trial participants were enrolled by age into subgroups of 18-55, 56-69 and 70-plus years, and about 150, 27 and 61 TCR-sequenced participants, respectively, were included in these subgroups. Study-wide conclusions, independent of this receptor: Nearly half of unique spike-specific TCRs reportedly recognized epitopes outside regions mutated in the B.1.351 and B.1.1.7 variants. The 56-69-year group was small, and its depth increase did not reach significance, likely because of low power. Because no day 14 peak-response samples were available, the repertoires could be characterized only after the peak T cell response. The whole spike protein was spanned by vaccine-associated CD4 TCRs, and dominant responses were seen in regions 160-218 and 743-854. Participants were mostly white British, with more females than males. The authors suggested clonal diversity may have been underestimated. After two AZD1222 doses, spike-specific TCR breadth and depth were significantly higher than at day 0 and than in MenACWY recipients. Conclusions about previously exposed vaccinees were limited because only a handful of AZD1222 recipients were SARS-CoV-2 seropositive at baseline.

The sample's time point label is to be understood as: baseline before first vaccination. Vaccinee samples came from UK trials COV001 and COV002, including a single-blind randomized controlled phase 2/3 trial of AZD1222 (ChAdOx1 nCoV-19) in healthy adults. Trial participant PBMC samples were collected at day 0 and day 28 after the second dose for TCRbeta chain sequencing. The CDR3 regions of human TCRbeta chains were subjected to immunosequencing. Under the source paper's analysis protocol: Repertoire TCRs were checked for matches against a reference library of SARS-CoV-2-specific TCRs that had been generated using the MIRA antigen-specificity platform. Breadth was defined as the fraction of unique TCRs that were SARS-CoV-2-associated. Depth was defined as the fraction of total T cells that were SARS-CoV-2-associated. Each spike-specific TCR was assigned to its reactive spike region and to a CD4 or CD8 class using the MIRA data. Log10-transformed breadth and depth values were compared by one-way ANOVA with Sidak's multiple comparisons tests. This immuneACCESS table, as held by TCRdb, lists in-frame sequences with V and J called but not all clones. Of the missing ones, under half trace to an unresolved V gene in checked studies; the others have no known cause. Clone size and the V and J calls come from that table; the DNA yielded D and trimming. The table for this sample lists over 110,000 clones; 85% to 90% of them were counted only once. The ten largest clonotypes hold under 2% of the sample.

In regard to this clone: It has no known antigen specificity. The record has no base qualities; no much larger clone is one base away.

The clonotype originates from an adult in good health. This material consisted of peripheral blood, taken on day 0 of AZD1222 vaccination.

The nucleotide sequence reads as follows: TGTGCCAGCAGCGTAGGTCTCACCTACAATGAGCAGTTCTTC. The resulting protein is CASSVGLTYNEQFF. The chain joins TRBV9 to TRBJ2-1, with the D gene not confidently named. Cut back by 0 bases and 2 bases, the V and J ends lie 6 bases apart. The germline V gene sets CDR1 to SGDLS and CDR2 to YYNGEE. Its CDR3 holds 14 amino acids, cysteine through phenylalanine. Only the CDR3 DNA is retained, 42 bases long and in frame from the first base.